This TCR beta chain was identified in a study of blood T cell repertoires in COVID-19. Germline loops: CDR1 SEHNR, CDR2 FQNEAQ (reference sequence). V was pared by 1 base and J by 9 bases, with 7 bases between. The CDR3 has 13 amino acids. As originally analysed: Amplification with reference gene primers provided the estimates of nucleated cell counts. TCRdb keeps only in-frame clones here, not all; method: immunoSEQ multiplex PCR. D and trimming come from the DNA, and the V and J calls and clone size come from that table. This table holds fewer than 300,000 clones, about nine tenths found once. Specimen: peripheral blood. J is TRBJ1-6 and V is TRBV7-9; D uncertain. The source is a person aged 18-35 years with COVID-19, enrolled during active disease. The CDR3 protein is CASSLDGLSPLHF. The CDR3 nucleotides read TGTGCCAGCAGCTTAGACGGTCTTTCACCCCTCCACTTT.